This T cell receptor (beta chain) was obtained from a study of T-cell memory formation after mild COVID-19. Whole-study context: TCR clusters largely stayed donor specific.

Study-wide findings and caveats: Researchers report contracting CD4+ clones mostly in CM and EM, with CD8+ clones in EMRA.

The CDR3 extends over 16 amino acids. Germline CDR1 reads MNHEY; CDR2 reads SVGEGT. V lost 2 bases to trimming and J lost 5 bases, with 19 bases between them. 5'RACE primed from the constant segment yielded TCR alpha and TCR beta cDNA libraries bearing sample barcodes and UMIs. TCRdb passed the 5' RACE reads through MiXCR, listing each CDR3 protein once. Of roughly 200,000 distinct CDR3 sequences detected, roughly 16% appear once; the ten largest clones hold around 2%. This clonotype was seen a few times. Its antigen is undetermined. The chain uses TRBV6-2 or TRBV6-3 and TRBJ2-7; no firm D call. The sequence came from an adult woman who had mild COVID-19 (a few samples of this study predate the infection). Cell type and time point are not known. Sequencing input: PBMCs or a T cell subset sorted from them (not recorded which). The CDR3 sequence is CASSYPDGRVGNEQYF. DNA of the CDR3: TGTGCCAGCAGTTACCCTGACGGACGGGTAGGCAACGAGCAGTACTTC.